These T cell receptor beta chains were read from a single sample in a study of technical replicates of blood from a handful of donors. Sequencing was performed with immunoSEQ multiplex PCR; in TCRdb, only in-frame clones are kept and a portion is missing. Among tens of thousands of clones listed, around nine tenths were seen once. The sequenced sample consisted of PBMCs. These receptors were obtained from a human donor in good health. Some clones in this sample may be carry-over from other donors' samples. Both conserved end residues are part of each CDR3. D genes are given only for firm matches. Not all rows give a size; the values are once, few, many and, for expanded clones, a class.

NA | NA | TRBJ1-1 | TRBV7-2 | 13 | TGTGCCAGCAGCTCATCCTCCGGGACTGAGGCTTTCTTT | CASSSSSGTEAFF
TRBD1 | once | TRBJ1-5 | TRBV2 | 16 | TGTGCCAGCAGCGAAACCGGGACAGGGGTCAATCAGCCCCAGCATTTT | CASSETGTGVNQPQHF
NA | NA | TRBJ1-2 | TRBV19 | 14 | TGTGCCAGTAGTACGCCTCGACACTCGGGGGGCTACACCTTC | CASSTPRHSGGYTF
NA | NA | TRBJ1-6 | TRBV4-3 | 15 | TGCGCCAGCAGCCAAGATCGGGGGTTGGATTCACCCCTCCACTTT | CASSQDRGLDSPLHF
NA | NA | TRBJ2-3 | TRBV9 | 14 | TGTGCCAGCAGCCCAAGACTAGTAGCAGATACGCAGTATTTT | CASSPRLVADTQYF
NA | few | TRBJ2-2 | TRBV30 | 16 | TGTGCCTGGAGTGTCCGGCGCGGCACGAACACCGGGGAGCTGTTTTTT | CAWSVRRGTNTGELFF
TRBD2 | NA | TRBJ2-1 | TRBV4-2 | 16 | TGTGCCAGCAGCCGAACCGGGACTAGCGGTCAGAATGAGCAGTTCTTC | CASSRTGTSGQNEQFF
TRBD1 | NA | TRBJ1-6 | TRBV7-9 | 15 | TGTGCCAGCAGCTTCGGACAGGGGGTGAATTCACCCCTCCACTTT | CASSFGQGVNSPLHF
NA | once | TRBJ2-2 | TRBV9 | 15 | TGTGCCAGCAGCGTAGAACCGACAGATCCCGGGGAGCTGTTTTTT | CASSVEPTDPGELFF
TRBD2 | NA | TRBJ2-3 | TRBV19 | 16 | TGTGCCAGTAGAGCCACTAGCGCTCGAGGCACAGATACGCAGTATTTT | CASRATSARGTDTQYF
NA | once | TRBJ2-2 | TRBV13 | 16 | TGTGCCAGCAGCTTTCTATCCTCTCGGGGCACCGGGGAGCTGTTTTTT | CASSFLSSRGTGELFF
NA | NA | TRBJ2-5 | TRBV6-1 | 16 | TGTGCCAGCAGTGGGAGACAGGCGCATGAACAAGAGACCCAGTACTTC | CASSGRQAHEQETQYF
NA | NA | TRBJ1-1 | TRBV11-1 | 18 | TGTGCCAGCAGCGGTCGGAGGGCCTCAGCTGTGTCTGCCACTGAAGCTTTCTTT | CASSGRRASAVSATEAFF